The 9 T cell receptor beta chains below were found in one sample sequenced in a study of early T cells in non-severe SARS-CoV-2 infection. TCRdb re-called the 5' RACE reads through MiXCR, storing one row per CDR3 protein. This sample has roughly 120,000 distinct CDR3 sequences; roughly 12% occur once, and the top ten carry approximately 3.8%. This material consisted of whole blood, taken at baseline. The source of these receptors is an adult who was a healthcare worker with PCR-confirmed SARS-CoV-2 infection or an uninfected control (not recorded which).

The chain combines TRBV28 with TRBJ1-1, with 8 bases aligning to TRBD1. The germline V gene encodes CDR1 MDHEN and CDR2 SYDVKM. CDR3 size: 12 residues. The V segment lost 7 bases and the J segment 4 bases; nucleotides outside the gene matches: 2. CDR3 DNA sequence: TGTGCCAGCACCACAGGGGGCACTGAAGCTTTCTTT. Amino acids: CASTTGGTEAFF.

The chain uses TRBV5-1 and TRBJ1-6; maybe TRBD1 (5 bases). V was trimmed by 6 bases and J by 6 bases, leaving 13 bases between them. From germline, CDR1 is SGHRS and CDR2 YFSETQ. This CDR3 comprises 14 residues. CDR3 residues: CASTLGRFNSPLHF. CDR3 nucleotide sequence: TGCGCCAGCACCCTGGGACGGTTTAATTCACCCCTCCACTTT.

This clonotype was recorded a few times. The rearrangement uses TRBV29-1 and TRBJ1-1; 7 bases match TRBD1. Germline CDR1 reads SQVTM; CDR2 reads ANQGSEA. V was pared by 6 bases and J by 1 base, with 5 bases of the junction left unmatched. The CDR3 has 13 residues. CDR3: CSVQPGGNTEAFF. The CDR3 DNA sequence: TGCAGCGTGCAGCCAGGGGGGAACACTGAAGCTTTCTTT.

The J gene is TRBJ2-1, the V gene TRBV14; 12 positions match TRBD2. Germline trimming cut 4 bases from V and 10 bases from J; bases unmatched to any gene: 8. Germline V gene sequence: CDR1 SGHDN, CDR2 FVKESK. The CDR3 has 15 amino acids. CDR3 loop: CASSPTSGRVREQFF. In DNA form, the CDR3 reads TGTGCCAGCAGCCCGACTAGCGGGAGAGTACGGGAGCAGTTCTTC.

This clonotype occurred a few times. J is TRBJ1-5 and V is TRBV5-1; D possibly corresponds to TRBD1 (5 bases). V lost 2 bases and J lost 1, with 13 bases in between. Germline CDR1 SGHRS, CDR2 YFSETQ. There are 16 residues in the CDR3. The CDR3 loop is CASSFWGPGSNQPQHF. CDR3 nucleotide sequence: TGCGCCAGCAGCTTCTGGGGACCCGGGAGCAATCAGCCCCAGCATTTT.

This clonotype was observed a single time. The chain employs TRBV12-3 or TRBV12-4 and TRBJ2-2, with 8 bases fitting TRBD2. V shed 5 bases and J 4 bases; nucleotides not matched to a gene: 12. This CDR3 comprises 17 residues. CDR3 amino acids: CASSATVGRAPTGELFF. Written as DNA, the CDR3 is TGTGCCAGCAGTGCGACCGTCGGGAGGGCCCCCACCGGGGAGCTGTTTTTT.

This rearrangement joins TRBV2 to TRBJ1-1, with 7 nucleotides matching TRBD1. This CDR3 has 14 amino acids. V dropped 8 bases and J dropped 3; count of bases not matched to a gene: 9. The germline V gene encodes CDR1 SNHLY and CDR2 FYNNEI. The CDR3 region has the DNA TGTGCCAGCCAGGGGGGACTTCAGGACACTGAAGCTTTCTTT. This encodes CASQGGLQDTEAFF.

This clonotype was observed many times. The J gene is TRBJ1-2, the V gene TRBV12-3 or TRBV12-4, with D tentatively TRBD1 (5 bases). The germline V and J ends were trimmed by 2 bases and 8 bases, with 15 bases remaining between them. The CDR3 has 14 amino acids. In DNA, the CDR3 is TGTGCCAGCAGTTTAACCACAGGTTTCTCCGGCTACACCTTC. This codes for CASSLTTGFSGYTF.

The J gene is TRBJ2-1, the V gene TRBV5-1; perhaps TRBD1 as D (7 bases). Trimming cost V 4 bases and J 4 bases, with 15 bases left between them. Germline V gives CDR1 SGHRS, CDR2 YFSETQ. This CDR3 region has 15 residues. The CDR3 bases are TGCGCCAGCAGCCAACCACCAGGGGGGTACAATGAGCAGTTCTTC. Amino acids: CASSQPPGGYNEQFF.